This T cell receptor beta chain is from a study of untreated major depressive disorder. Study results and limitations: The small study sample limits how generally findings apply. Compared with controls, depressed patients showed more TRBV05-01 (Vbeta 5.1) usage in CD4+ T cells.

Clones were sequenced by immunoSEQ multiplex PCR, and TCRdb holds only the in-frame ones, with some missing. The data show approximately 25,000 clones, about 91% seen once. The germline V gene has CDR1 SGHTA and CDR2 FQGNSA. Germline trimming cut 0 bases from V and 1 base from J; bases unmatched to any gene: 1. The length of the CDR3 is 17 residues. As concerns this clone: Its target is not known.

Sequences were obtained from CD4+ T cells from PBMCs. This rearrangement joins TRBV7-2 to TRBJ2-6; 9 bases map to TRBD2. This TCR was recovered from a woman aged 25 to 39 with major depressive disorder. CDR3 nucleotides: TGTGCCAGCAGCTTAGCCCTAGCGGGGTCTGGGGCCAACGTCCTGACTTTC. Protein sequence: CASSLALAGSGANVLTF.